This T cell receptor beta chain is from a study of T cell repertoires in cytomegalovirus infection (dated by TCRdb to about 2019). Looking at the study overall: Because public TCR beta signatures pointed to carriage of CMV infection together with the matching HLA type, the HLA type of each donor mattered for the analysis. General conclusions and limits of the study: In both this cohort and an independent roughly 360-donor cohort, the cumulative frequency of public TCR beta family members distinguished carriers of CMV infection plus the relevant HLA type. In the ex vivo response, HLA-C-restricted CMV-specific TCR beta clonotypes were dominant, and in two of eight donors the single most frequent clonotype came from this HLA-C-restricted group.

Sequencing took place on an Illumina HiSeq 1500. The raw public reads went through TCRdb reprocessing: fastp at Q25, MiXCR clone calling, in-frame beta chains kept. Merged by CDR3 protein, the rows form single entries marked with the most common genes and DNA. Recorded for this sample are 200,000 or so distinct CDR3 sequences; approximately 30% of them occurred a single time. In total, the top ten clones hold approximately 30% of the sample. As regards this clonotype: Its antigen has not been determined. No base-level quality is on record; no much larger clone is a single base apart.

Cut back by 6 bases and 8 bases, the V and J ends lie 11 bases apart. Reading from cysteine to phenylalanine, the CDR3 counts 12 amino acids. Only the CDR3 region is kept as DNA, spanning 36 bases read in frame from base 1. The germline V gene sets CDR1 to SQVTM and CDR2 to ANQGSEA. The chain links TRBV29-1 with TRBJ1-6; TRBD1 is perhaps the D gene, given 5 matching bases. The TCR was taken from a human donor in good health (CMV status not recorded). Some clones in this sample may be carry-over from other donors' samples. The specimen was PBMCs. The CDR3 sequence is CSVRDAHSPLHF. The DNA reads TGCAGCGTGCGGGACGCGCATTCACCCCTCCACTTT.